The next 21 T cell receptor beta chains were all read from a single sample in a study of cytomegalovirus exposure and HLA in healthy donors. PCR amplification relied on 60 Vbeta primers (plus 13 Jbeta primers). Repertoires were generated with immunoSEQ multiplex PCR, while TCRdb's copy carries only in-frame clones and drops some. This sample has more than 85,000 clones; about three quarters occur once, and the top ten carry 2.5% to 3%. Sequencing input: PBMCs. These receptors all stem from a woman aged 60-75 years in good health and CMV-seropositive.

V and J are TRBV13 and TRBJ2-5; 9 bases align to TRBD2. The tail of the sequence fits TRBJ2-7 better, so the J call may be wrong. This CDR3 is 16 amino acids long. Germline V gene sequence: CDR1 PRHDT, CDR2 FYEKMQ (reference sequence). CDR3 in amino acids: CASSLTAGLARYEQYF. Here the CDR3 DNA reads TGTGCCAGCAGCTTAACTGCGGGACTAGCTCGATACGAGCAGTACTTC.

The chain uses TRBV28 and TRBJ2-5; 7 bases are a match to TRBD1. V shed 2 bases, J shed 2 bases, and the junction held 11 bases outside the gene matches. The V gene's germline CDR1 is MDHEN and CDR2 SYDVKM. This CDR3 is 17 amino acids long. The CDR3 reads CASSLPHGQVPQETQYF. The CDR3 DNA sequence: TGTGCCAGCAGTTTACCCCACGGACAGGTTCCGCAAGAGACCCAGTACTTC. The full variable domain, rest sourced from reference TRBV28 and TRBJ2-5, is DVKVTQSSRYLVKRTGEKVFLECVQDMDHENMFWYRQDPGLGLRLIYFSYDVKMKEKGDIPEGYSVSREKKERFSLILESASTNQTSMYLCASSLPHGQVPQETQYFGPGTRLLVL.

This clone was picked up one time. The chain employs TRBV28 and TRBJ2-1; TRBD2 agrees at 12 bases. Germline V gene sequence: CDR1 MDHEN, CDR2 SYDVKM. The CDR3 is made up of 15 amino acids. V gave up 6 bases and J gave up 4 bases; unmatched junction bases: 4. The CDR3, as DNA: TGTGCCAGCAGGTCTAGCGGGAGGGGTTACAATGAGCAGTTCTTC. Protein sequence: CASRSSGRGYNEQFF.

CDR3 residues: CASSRLHSQETQYF. CDR3 nucleotide sequence: TGCGCCAGCAGCCGCCTCCACTCCCAAGAGACCCAGTACTTC. This chain links TRBV5-1 with TRBJ2-5; D is unresolved. Deletions cut 4 bases from V and 1 base from J, with 11 bases between. In germline, CDR1 is SGHRS, CDR2 YFSETQ. This CDR3 has 14 residues.

The rearrangement joins TRBV7-2 to TRBJ2-5, with TRBD2 matching over 9 bases. Germline CDR1 reads SGHTA; CDR2 reads FQGNSA. The CDR3 has 15 amino acids. Unmatched junction bases numbered 5, after V lost 1 base and J lost 5 bases. The CDR3 DNA reads TGTGCCAGCAGCTTAGTTGCGGGAGGGAGGGAGACCCAGTACTTC. Protein product: CASSLVAGGRETQYF.

The sample holds a few counts of this clone. The chain combines TRBV6-1 with TRBJ1-5, with 7 bases identical to TRBD1. Looked up from germline, CDR1 is MNHNS and CDR2 is SASEGT. The CDR3 runs to 14 residues. V shed 4 bases and J 6 bases; nucleotides not matched to a gene: 6. The CDR3 sequence is CASSGQGGGQPQHF. The DNA of the CDR3 is TGTGCCAGCAGTGGTCAAGGGGGCGGTCAGCCCCAGCATTTT.

V usage is TRBV5-4 and J usage is TRBJ2-7, with 8 bases identical to TRBD2. CDR1 is SGHNT, CDR2 YYREEE, per germline (reference sequence). After removal of 1 base from V and 5 bases from J, the junction contained 11 bases not matched to a gene. The CDR3 is made up of 16 amino acids. CDR3 DNA: TGTGCCAGCAGCTTGAGTAGGGGAGCGGGAGTTGACGAGCAGTACTTC. This codes for CASSLSRGAGVDEQYF.

This CDR3 is CASSSQRTGTDTQYF. The CDR3 DNA is TGTGCCAGCAGCTCACAGCGGACCGGCACAGATACGCAGTATTTT. The V call is TRBV7-3, the J call TRBJ2-3; D is perhaps TRBD2 (5 bases). Trimming cost V 4 bases and J 1 base, with 12 bases left between them. Germline CDR1 reads SGHTA; CDR2 reads FQGTGA. CDR3 size: 15 residues.

Notes on this clone: Compared with germline, one end of the junction differs, possibly owing to a read error. The rearrangement links TRBV7-7 to TRBJ2-5; D is possibly TRBD2 (7 bases). The germline V gene encodes CDR1 SSHAT and CDR2 FNYEAQ (reference sequence). The CDR3 contains 16 residues. CDR3 loop: CASSLAPGGSKETQYF. The CDR3 DNA reads TGTGCTAGCAGCTTGGCCCCGGGGGGCTCGAAGGAGACCCAGTACTTC.

The chain is built from TRBV28 and TRBJ1-1; possibly TRBD1 for D (6 bases). The CDR3 has 13 amino acids. Germline CDR1 MDHEN, CDR2 SYDVKM. Deletions cut 8 bases from V and 3 bases from J, with 13 bases between. The CDR3 bases are TGTGCCAGCGAAGTGGGGGCGCACACTGAAGCTTTCTTT. Its protein product is CASEVGAHTEAFF.

The V and J genes are TRBV11-3 and TRBJ2-1; tentatively, D is TRBD2 (6 bases). V was pared by 2 bases and J by 5 bases, with 13 bases between. CDR3 length: 15 amino acids. CDR1 is SGHNT and CDR2 is YENEEA in the germline V gene. The CDR3 DNA follows: TGTGCCAGCAGCTTAACCGGGACTGGACACAATGAGCAGTTCTTC. As protein: CASSLTGTGHNEQFF. The whole variable domain, remainder taken from reference TRBV11-3 and TRBJ2-1, is EAGVVQSPRYKIIEKKQPVAFWCNPISGHNTLYWYLQNLGQGPELLIRYENEEAVDDSQLPKDRFSAERLKGVDSTLKIQPAELGDSAVYLCASSLTGTGHNEQFFGPGTRLTVL.

V usage is TRBV5-1 and J usage is TRBJ2-1, with TRBD2 matching 12 bases. The germline V gene encodes CDR1 SGHRS and CDR2 YFSETQ. The ends lost 1 base at V and 9 bases at J; junction bases unmatched: 5. CDR3 size: 15 residues. In nucleotides, the CDR3 is TGCGCCAGCAGCTTGCGGCTAGCGGGAGGGGTTGAGCAGTTCTTC. Encoded protein: CASSLRLAGGVEQFF.

The chain employs TRBV28 and TRBJ2-2; maybe TRBD2 (6 bases). The CDR3 is 14 amino acids. V lost 2 bases and J lost 5, with 9 bases in between. Germline CDR1 reads MDHEN; CDR2 reads SYDVKM. In DNA form, the CDR3 reads TGTGCCAGCAGTTTAGGGAGGAGGACCGGGGAGCTGTTTTTT. This sequence encodes CASSLGRRTGELFF.

This clone is a singleton in its sample. The chain links TRBV28 to TRBJ1-2, with D unclear. Germline CDR1 and CDR2: MDHEN and SYDVKM. Between the trimmed V and J ends, which lost 8 bases and 4 bases, there was a span of 5 bases. This CDR3 comprises 10 residues. CDR3 sequence (DNA): TGTGCCAGCTTTCGCTATGGCTACACCTTC. It translates to CASFRYGYTF.

The V and J genes are TRBV7-9 and TRBJ1-1; the match to TRBD1 covers 7 bases. This CDR3 comprises 11 residues. V dropped 8 bases and J dropped 8; count of bases not matched to a gene: 5. Looked up from germline, CDR1 is SEHNR and CDR2 is FQNEAQ (reference sequence). The CDR3 DNA reads TGTGCCAGCGAGACAGGGATAGAAGCTTTCTTT. Its protein product is CASETGIEAFF.

This chain uses TRBV25-1 with TRBJ2-1, with D hard to call. V was trimmed by 4 bases and J by 9 bases, leaving 7 bases between them. The CDR3 has 11 amino acids. Germline V gene data show CDR1 as MGHDK and CDR2 as SYGVNS. In DNA, the CDR3 is TGTGCCAGCAGTGCTAGGCTTGAGCAGTTCTTC. Amino acid sequence: CASSARLEQFF.

This clone occurred a few times. This chain links TRBV7-2 with TRBJ2-4; TRBD2 agrees at 9 bases. Germline V CDR1 and CDR2: SGHTA, FQGNSA. V dropped 5 bases and J dropped 10; count of bases not matched to a gene: 12. The CDR3 has 15 amino acids. CDR3 DNA: TGTGCCAGCAGCCCTCGCTTAGCGGGAGATGCGATTCAGTACTTC. Its translation is CASSPRLAGDAIQYF. The full variable domain, with the rest looked up from reference TRBV7-2 and TRBJ2-4, is GAGVSQSPSNKVTEKGKDVELRCDPISGHTALYWYRQSLGQGLEFLIYFQGNSAPDKSGLPSDRFSAERTGGSVSTLTIQRTQQEDSAVYLCASSPRLAGDAIQYFGAGTRLSVL.

CDR3 coding DNA: TGTGCCAGCAGCTTAGATCAACTAGCGGGTGGCACAGATACGCAGTATTTT. Protein: CASSLDQLAGGTDTQYF. The chain carries TRBV7-6 and TRBJ2-3; 9 bases agree with TRBD2. With V trimmed by 1 base and J by 1 base, 6 bases remained unmatched. The CDR3 is 17 amino acids. CDR1 and CDR2 from the germline V gene are SGHVS and FNYEAQ.

The chain carries TRBV19 and TRBJ2-1, with no clear D. The CDR3 totals 18 residues. V was pared by 0 bases and J by 3 bases, with 18 bases between. CDR1 and CDR2 (germline): LNHDA, SQIVND (reference sequence). The CDR3 here is CASSIDYHSSLFYNEQFF. Here the CDR3 DNA reads TGTGCCAGTAGTATAGACTATCATAGTTCCCTCTTCTACAATGAGCAGTTCTTC.

The rearrangement uses TRBV6-5 and TRBJ2-5, with 8 bases that match TRBD1. Germline assignment: CDR1 MNHEY and CDR2 SVGAGI. V was clipped by 2 bases and J by 5 bases; unmatched bases: 1. CDR3 length: 13 residues. CDR3 residues: CASSYGQGETQYF. CDR3 DNA: TGTGCCAGCAGTTACGGACAGGGTGAGACCCAGTACTTC.

The CDR3 nucleotides are TGTGCCACCCTCGAGCGGGGGTCCTCCTACGAGCAGTACTTC. As protein: CATLERGSSYEQYF. The chain joins TRBV6-1 to TRBJ2-7, with TRBD2 matching 8 bases. From germline, CDR1 is MNHNS and CDR2 SASEGT. The length of the CDR3 is 14 residues. Germline trimming cut 10 bases from V and 0 bases from J; bases unmatched to any gene: 8.